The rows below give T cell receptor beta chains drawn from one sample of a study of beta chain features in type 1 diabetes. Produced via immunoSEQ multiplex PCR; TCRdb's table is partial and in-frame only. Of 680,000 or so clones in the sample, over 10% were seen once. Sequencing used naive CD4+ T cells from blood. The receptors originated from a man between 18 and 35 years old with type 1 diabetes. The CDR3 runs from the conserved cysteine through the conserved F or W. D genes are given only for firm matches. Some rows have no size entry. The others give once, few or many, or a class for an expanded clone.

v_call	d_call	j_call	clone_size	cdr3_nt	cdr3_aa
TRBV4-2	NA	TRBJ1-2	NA	TGTGCCAGCAGCCAAGAATCAGCGGTTGGGGGCTACACCTTC	CASSQESAVGGYTF
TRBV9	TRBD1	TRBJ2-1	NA	TGTGCCAGCAGCGTGACGACAGGGTTATGGCAGTTCTTC	CASSVTTGLWQFF
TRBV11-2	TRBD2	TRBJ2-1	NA	TGTGCCAGCGGCCTACGGACTAGCGGGGGAAATGAGCAGTTCTTC	CASGLRTSGGNEQFF
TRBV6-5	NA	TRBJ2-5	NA	TGTGCCAGCAGTTCACAATACAGGAGATCCCAAGAGACCCAGTACTTC	CASSSQYRRSQETQYF
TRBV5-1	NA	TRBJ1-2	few	TGCGCCAGCAGCTGGACGCAGCTCTCCTCCTATGGCTACACCTTC	CASSWTQLSSYGYTF
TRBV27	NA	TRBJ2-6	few	TGTGCCAGCAGTGTAGCTGGGGCCAACGTCCTGACTTTC	CASSVAGANVLTF
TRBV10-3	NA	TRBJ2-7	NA	TGTGCCATCAGTGAGCGGATTGACTCCTACGAGCAGTACTTC	CAISERIDSYEQYF
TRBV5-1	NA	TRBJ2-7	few	TGCGCCAGCAGCTTGAGGCCTTCCTACGAGCAGTACTTC	CASSLRPSYEQYF
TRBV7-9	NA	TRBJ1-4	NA	TGTGCCGGGGCTGGAAAACTGTTTTTT	CAGAGKLFF
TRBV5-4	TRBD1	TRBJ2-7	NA	TGTGCCAGCAGCTTGGGAGGAGGACAGGGACCCTACGAGCAGTACTTC	CASSLGGGQGPYEQYF
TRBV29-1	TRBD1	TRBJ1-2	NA	TGCAGCGTGGACAGGCGAGTCTATGGCTACACCTTC	CSVDRRVYGYTF
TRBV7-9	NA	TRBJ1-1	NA	TGTGCCAGCAGCTTAGGCACTATGAACACTGAAGCTTTCTTT	CASSLGTMNTEAFF
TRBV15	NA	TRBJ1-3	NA	TGTGCCACCACGGCCGGGGGGAGCTCTGGAAACACCATATATTTT	CATTAGGSSGNTIYF
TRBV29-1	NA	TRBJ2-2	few	TGCAGCGCCAACCGGCAGGGGAACACCGGGGAGCTGTTTTTT	CSANRQGNTGELFF
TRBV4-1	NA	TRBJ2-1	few	TGCGCCAGCAGCCCCCGGCTGGGGACCCGATACAATGAGCAGTTCTTC	CASSPRLGTRYNEQFF
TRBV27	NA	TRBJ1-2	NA	TGTGCCAGCAGGCAGTACAGGTTACAGCTATATGGCTACACCTTC	CASRQYRLQLYGYTF
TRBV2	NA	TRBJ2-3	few	TGTGCCAGCAGTGTCGACGGCTCTACGCAGTATTTT	CASSVDGSTQYF
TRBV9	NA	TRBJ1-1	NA	TGTGCCAGCAGCGTAGAGCTCCGGGGTAACACTGAAGCTTTCTTT	CASSVELRGNTEAFF
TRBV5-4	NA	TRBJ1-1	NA	TGTGCCAGTAGTGGGCAGATGAACACTGAAGCTTTCTTT	CASSGQMNTEAFF
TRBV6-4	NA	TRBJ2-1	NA	TGTGCCAGCAGTGACTCGTTGGTGGGGCCGAGGGAGCAGTTCTTC	CASSDSLVGPREQFF
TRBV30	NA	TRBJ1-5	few	TGTGCCTGGAGTACCCAGGAGGGTCAGCCCCAGCATTTT	CAWSTQEGQPQHF
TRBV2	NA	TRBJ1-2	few	TGTGCCAGCTGCCCCGGGCAGGGGATTTATGGCTACACCTTC	CASCPGQGIYGYTF
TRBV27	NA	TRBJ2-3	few	TGTGCCAGCAGTGATCAAGTAGATACGCAGTATTTT	CASSDQVDTQYF
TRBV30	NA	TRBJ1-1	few	TGTGCCTGGAGTCGGGGGGTGAGCACTGAAGCTTTCTTT	CAWSRGVSTEAFF
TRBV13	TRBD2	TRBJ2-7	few	TGTGCCAGCAGCTTATGGAGCGGGGGGACCTCCTACGAGCAGTACTTC	CASSLWSGGTSYEQYF
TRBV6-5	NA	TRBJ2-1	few	TGTGCCAGCAGTTACTCGGGGGAATACAATGAGCAGTTCTTC	CASSYSGEYNEQFF
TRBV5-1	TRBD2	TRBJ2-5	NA	TGCGCCAGCAGCTTGAGTAGCGGGGGGGAGACCCAGTACTTC	CASSLSSGGETQYF
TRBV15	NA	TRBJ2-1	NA	TGTGCCACCAGCACATACGACAGAACGGATGAGCAGTTCTTC	CATSTYDRTDEQFF
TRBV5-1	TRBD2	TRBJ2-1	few	TGCGCCAGCAGCCTCTGGACTAGCGACAATGAGCAGTTCTTC	CASSLWTSDNEQFF
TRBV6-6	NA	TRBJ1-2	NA	TGTGCCAGCAGTTACGGTGGGACCGACGGCTATGGCTACACCTTC	CASSYGGTDGYGYTF
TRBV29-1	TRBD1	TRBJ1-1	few	TGCAGCGTTTACAGGGGGACGAACACTGAAGCTTTCTTT	CSVYRGTNTEAFF
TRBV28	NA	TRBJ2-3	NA	TGTGCCAGCACCGATCCTAGCACAGATACGCAGTATTTT	CASTDPSTDTQYF
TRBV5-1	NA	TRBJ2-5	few	TGCGCCAGCAGCGAGTCGCCTAACAGTCAAGAGACCCAGTACTTC	CASSESPNSQETQYF
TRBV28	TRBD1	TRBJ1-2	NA	TGTGCCAGCACAGGGGGCCCCGGCTACACCTTC	CASTGGPGYTF
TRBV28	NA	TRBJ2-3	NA	TGTGCCAGCAGTTTACTTGTCGGAGGGTCTAGCACAGATACGCAGTATTTT	CASSLLVGGSSTDTQYF
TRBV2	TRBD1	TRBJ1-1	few	TGTGCCAGCAGTGTACAGGGGGCAAGTACTGAAGCTTTCTTT	CASSVQGASTEAFF
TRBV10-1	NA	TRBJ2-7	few	TGCGCCAGCAGCGGTTCCGGGCTCTCTGACCCCTACGAGCAGTACTTC	CASSGSGLSDPYEQYF
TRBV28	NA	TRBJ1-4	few	TGTGCCAGCAGCAACCATCTCCGGGGTAGGGAAAAACTGTTTTTT	CASSNHLRGREKLFF
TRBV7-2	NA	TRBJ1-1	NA	TGTGCCAGCAGCCCAAAGTACGGTGGAGCTTTCTTT	CASSPKYGGAFF
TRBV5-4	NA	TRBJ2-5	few	TGTGCCAGCATCCTGAGATTGGGGAACCAAGAGACCCAGTACTTC	CASILRLGNQETQYF
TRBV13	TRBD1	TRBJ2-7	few	TGTGCCAGCAGCTTAGGGGGGACAGGGGCCAGCGAGCAGTACTTC	CASSLGGTGASEQYF